These 3 T cell receptor beta chains came from one sample sequenced in a study of cytotoxic CD8 clonotypes in ibrutinib-treated CLL. Profiling relied on immunoSEQ multiplex PCR, and the TCRdb table lists in-frame clones only, not all of them. Of about 39,000 clones in the sample, around 67% were seen once. The material was PBMCs, obtained at disease progression, from a patient treated with ibrutinib. Receptors were obtained from a human donor with chronic lymphocytic leukemia.

V is TRBV30 and J is TRBJ2-7, with 9 bases aligning to TRBD1. V gave up 2 bases and J gave up 4 bases; unmatched junction bases: 3. Germline loops: CDR1 GTSNPN, CDR2 SVGIG (reference sequence). The CDR3 totals 13 residues. The CDR3 nucleotides are TGTGCCTGGAGTAGGGACAGGGAGTACGAGCAGTACTTC. Translated, it gives CAWSRDREYEQYF.

The gene calls are TRBV7-9 and TRBJ2-1, with TRBD2 identical over 8 bases. The length of the CDR3 is 14 residues. Per germline, CDR1 SEHNR and CDR2 FQNEAQ (reference sequence). Trimming at V came to 3 bases and at J to 4 bases, leaving 2 bases not matched to a gene. The CDR3 protein is CASSFTSGYNEQFF. The CDR3 DNA reads TGTGCCAGCAGCTTCACTAGCGGATACAATGAGCAGTTCTTC. The whole variable domain, remainder taken from reference TRBV7-9 and TRBJ2-1, is DTGVSQNPRHKITKRGQNVTFRCDPISEHNRLYWYRQTLGQGPEFLTYFQNEAQLEKSRLLSDRFSAERPKGSFSTLEIQRTEQGDSAMYLCASSFTSGYNEQFFGPGTRLTVL.

This chain connects TRBV11-2 to TRBJ2-5; weak D call: TRBD1 (5 bases). The germline CDR1 and CDR2 sequences are SGHAT and FQNNGV. V was pared by 0 bases and J by 4 bases, with 12 bases between. The CDR3 is 15 residues long. Here the CDR3 DNA reads TGTGCCAGCAGCTTAGAGGGGTCCAGGGTAGAGACCCAGTACTTC. Its translation: CASSLEGSRVETQYF.